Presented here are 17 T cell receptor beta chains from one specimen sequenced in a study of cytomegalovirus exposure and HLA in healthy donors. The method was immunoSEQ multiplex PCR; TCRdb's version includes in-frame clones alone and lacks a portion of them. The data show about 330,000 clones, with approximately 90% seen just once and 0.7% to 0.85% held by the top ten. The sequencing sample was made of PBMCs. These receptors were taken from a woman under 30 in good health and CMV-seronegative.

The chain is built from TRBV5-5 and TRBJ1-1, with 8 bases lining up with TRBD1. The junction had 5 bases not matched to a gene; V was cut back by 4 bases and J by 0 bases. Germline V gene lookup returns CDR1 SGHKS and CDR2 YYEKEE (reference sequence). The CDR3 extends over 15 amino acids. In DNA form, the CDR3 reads TGTGCCAGCAGCCGCACAGGGGGTTTGAACACTGAAGCTTTCTTT. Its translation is CASSRTGGLNTEAFF.

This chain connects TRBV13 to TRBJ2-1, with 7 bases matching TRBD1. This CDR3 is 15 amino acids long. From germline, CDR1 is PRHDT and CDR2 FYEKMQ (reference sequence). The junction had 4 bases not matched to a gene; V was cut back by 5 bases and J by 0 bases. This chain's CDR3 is CASSPDRSSYNEQFF. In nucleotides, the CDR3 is TGTGCCAGCAGCCCGGACAGGAGCTCCTACAATGAGCAGTTCTTC.

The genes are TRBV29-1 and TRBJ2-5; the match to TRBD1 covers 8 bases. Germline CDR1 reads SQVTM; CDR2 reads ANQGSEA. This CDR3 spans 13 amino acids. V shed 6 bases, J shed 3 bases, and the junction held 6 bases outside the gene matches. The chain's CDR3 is CSVQGGTKETQYF. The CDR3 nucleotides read TGCAGCGTACAGGGGGGCACTAAAGAGACCCAGTACTTC.

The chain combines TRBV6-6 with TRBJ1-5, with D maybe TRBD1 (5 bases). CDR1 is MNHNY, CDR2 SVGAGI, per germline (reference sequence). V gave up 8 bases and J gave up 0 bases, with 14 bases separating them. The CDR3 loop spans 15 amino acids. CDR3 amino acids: CASGAGPYSNQPQHF. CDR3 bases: TGTGCCAGCGGCGCAGGGCCCTATAGCAATCAGCCCCAGCATTTT.

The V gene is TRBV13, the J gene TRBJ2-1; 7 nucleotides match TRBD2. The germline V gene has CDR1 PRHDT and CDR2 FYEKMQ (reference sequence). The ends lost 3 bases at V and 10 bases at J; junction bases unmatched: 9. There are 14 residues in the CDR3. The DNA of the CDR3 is TGTGCCAGCAGCTTTAGGGGCGGGAGCGGGGAGCAGTTCTTC. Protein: CASSFRGGSGEQFF.

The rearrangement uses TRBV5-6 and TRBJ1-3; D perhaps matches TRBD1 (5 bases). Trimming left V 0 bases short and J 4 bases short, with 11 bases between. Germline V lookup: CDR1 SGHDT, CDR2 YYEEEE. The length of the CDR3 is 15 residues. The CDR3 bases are TGTGCCAGCAGCTTGGATCAGGGTGCCGGAAACACCATATATTTT. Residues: CASSLDQGAGNTIYF.

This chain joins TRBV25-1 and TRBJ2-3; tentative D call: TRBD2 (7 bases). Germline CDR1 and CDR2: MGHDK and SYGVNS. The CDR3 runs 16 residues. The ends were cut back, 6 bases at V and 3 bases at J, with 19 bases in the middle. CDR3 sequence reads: CASRRGGPSGTDTQYF. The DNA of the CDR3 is TGTGCCAGCAGGAGGGGGGGTCCAAGCGGTACAGATACGCAGTATTTT. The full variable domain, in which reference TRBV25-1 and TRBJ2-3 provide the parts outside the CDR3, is EADIYQTPRYLVIGTGKKITLECSQTMGHDKMYWYQQDPGMELHLIHYSYGVNSTEKGDLSSESTVSRIRTEHFPLTLESARPSHTSQYLCASRRGGPSGTDTQYFGPGTRLTVL.

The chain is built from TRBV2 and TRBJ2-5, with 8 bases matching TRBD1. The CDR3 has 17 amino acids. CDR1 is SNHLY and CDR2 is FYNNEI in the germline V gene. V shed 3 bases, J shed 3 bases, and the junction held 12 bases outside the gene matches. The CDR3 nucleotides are TGTGCCAGCAGTGATTTCGGCAGGGGGCTGATCGAAGAGACCCAGTACTTC. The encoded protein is CASSDFGRGLIEETQYF.

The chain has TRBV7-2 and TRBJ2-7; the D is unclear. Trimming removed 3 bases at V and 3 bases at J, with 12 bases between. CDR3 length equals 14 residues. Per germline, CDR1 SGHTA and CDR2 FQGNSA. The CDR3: CASSFDGDHYEQYF. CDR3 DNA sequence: TGTGCCAGCAGCTTCGACGGAGATCACTACGAGCAGTACTTC.

CDR3 sequence (DNA): TGTGCCAGCAGCTCAGGACAGGGGGGTCAGCCCCAGCATTTT. This translates into CASSSGQGGQPQHF. The V call is TRBV7-2, the J call TRBJ1-5; 10 bases are shared with TRBD1. The CDR3 has 14 residues. Germline CDR1 reads SGHTA; CDR2 reads FQGNSA. J lost 6 bases, V lost 4 bases, and 3 bases had no gene match.

CDR3 protein: CASSLATGGNTIYF. The CDR3 nucleotides read TGTGCCAGCAGTTTAGCCACGGGTGGAAACACCATATATTTT. The rearrangement uses TRBV28 and TRBJ1-3, with unresolved D. Trimming left V 2 bases short and J 3 bases short, with 8 bases between. Germline CDR1 is MDHEN and CDR2 is SYDVKM. This CDR3 contains 14 residues.

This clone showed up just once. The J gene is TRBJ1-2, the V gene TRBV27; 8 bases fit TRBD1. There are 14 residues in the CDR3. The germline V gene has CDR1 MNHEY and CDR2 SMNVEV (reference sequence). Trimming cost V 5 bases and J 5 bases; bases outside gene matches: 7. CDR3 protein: CASSPRQGWYGYTF. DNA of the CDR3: TGTGCCAGCAGTCCCCGACAGGGGTGGTATGGCTACACCTTC.

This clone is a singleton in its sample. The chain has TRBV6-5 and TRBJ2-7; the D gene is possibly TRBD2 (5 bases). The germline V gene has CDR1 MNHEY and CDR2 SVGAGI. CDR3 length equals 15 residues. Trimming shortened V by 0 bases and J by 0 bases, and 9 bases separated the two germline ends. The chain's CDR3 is CASSYSGGYSYEQYF. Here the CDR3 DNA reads TGTGCCAGCAGTTACTCGGGCGGGTACTCCTACGAGCAGTACTTC.

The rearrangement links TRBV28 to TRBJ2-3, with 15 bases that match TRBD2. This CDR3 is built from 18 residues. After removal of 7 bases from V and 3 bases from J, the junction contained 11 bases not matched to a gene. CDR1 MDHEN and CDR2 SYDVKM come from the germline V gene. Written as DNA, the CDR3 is TGTGCCAGCATCAACTCCGGGACTAGCGGGAGGTGGACAGATACGCAGTATTTT. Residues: CASINSGTSGRWTDTQYF.

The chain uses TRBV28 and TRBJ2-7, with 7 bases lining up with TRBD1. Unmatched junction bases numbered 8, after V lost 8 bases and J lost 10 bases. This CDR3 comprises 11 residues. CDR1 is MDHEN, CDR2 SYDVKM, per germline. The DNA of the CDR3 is TGTGCCAGCGAGAGGGGGACAGAACAGTACTTC. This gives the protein CASERGTEQYF.

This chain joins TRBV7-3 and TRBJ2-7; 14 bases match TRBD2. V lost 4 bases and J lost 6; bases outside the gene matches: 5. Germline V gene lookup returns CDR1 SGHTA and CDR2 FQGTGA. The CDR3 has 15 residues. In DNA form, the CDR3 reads TGTGCCAGCAGCTCGGGACTAGCGGGAGTTGGCGAGCAGTACTTC. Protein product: CASSSGLAGVGEQYF. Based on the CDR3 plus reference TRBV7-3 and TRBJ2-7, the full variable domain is GAGVSQTPSNKVTEKGKYVELRCDPISGHTALYWYRQSLGQGPEFLIYFQGTGAADDSGLPNDRFFAVRPEGSVSTLKIQRTERGDSAVYLCASSSGLAGVGEQYFGPGTRLTVT.

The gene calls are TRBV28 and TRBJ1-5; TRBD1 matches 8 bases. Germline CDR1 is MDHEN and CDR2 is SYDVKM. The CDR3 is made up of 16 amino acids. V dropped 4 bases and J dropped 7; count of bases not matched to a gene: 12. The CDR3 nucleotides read TGTGCCAGCAGTTCCGCAGGGGGCGCCTTGGGCCAGCCCCAGCATTTT. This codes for CASSSAGGALGQPQHF.